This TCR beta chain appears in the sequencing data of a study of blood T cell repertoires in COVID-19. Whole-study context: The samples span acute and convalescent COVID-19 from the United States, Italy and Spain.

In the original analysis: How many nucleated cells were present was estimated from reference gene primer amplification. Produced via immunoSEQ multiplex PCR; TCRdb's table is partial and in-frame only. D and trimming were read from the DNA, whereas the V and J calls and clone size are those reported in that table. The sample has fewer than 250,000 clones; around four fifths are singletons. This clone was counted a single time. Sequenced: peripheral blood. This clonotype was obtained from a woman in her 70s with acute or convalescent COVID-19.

CDR3 DNA sequence: TGTGCCAGCAGCGTCCGGACAGTTTCCTACGAGCAGTACTTC. Its translation: CASSVRTVSYEQYF. The chain carries TRBV3-1 (or the pseudogene TRBV3-2) and TRBJ2-7, with D perhaps matching TRBD1 (6 bases). Deletions cut 5 bases from V and 1 base from J, with 12 bases between. The germline CDR1 and CDR2 sequences are LGHDT and YNNKEL (reference sequence). The CDR3 has 14 residues.